This T cell receptor beta chain derives from a study of blood T cells in healthy people across ages. It was with a sample-barcoded 5' primer and a J-beta primer mix that a second PCR of about 6 to 12 cycles was run. Using its own MiXCR run on the 5' RACE reads, TCRdb lists one record per CDR3 protein. In the table there are about 970,000 distinct CDR3 sequences, 45% to 60% of which are singletons. Germline CDR1 GTSNPN, CDR2 SVGIG (reference sequence). CDR3 length: 18 residues. The ends lost 5 bases at V and 3 bases at J; junction bases unmatched: 20. Material: blood. V and J are TRBV30 and TRBJ2-7; the match to TRBD2 covers 9 bases. The TCR comes from a woman aged 55-69 years in good health. CDR3 bases: TGTGCCTGGTCCACGACTATATTTGCGGGAGGGAAGGTCTACGAGCAGTACTTC. It translates to CAWSTTIFAGGKVYEQYF.